Listed below are T cell receptor beta chains from one sample, sequenced in a study of blood T cell repertoires in COVID-19. The data were produced by immunoSEQ multiplex PCR, yet TCRdb's version contains in-frame clones alone and is incomplete. The sample lists approximately 130,000 clones, 81% occurring once. The sample taken for sequencing was peripheral blood. The receptors come from a woman aged 60 to 75 with active or convalescent COVID-19. CDR3s include the opening cysteine and the closing phenylalanine or tryptophan.

TRBJ2-1,TRBV5-1,CASSPGHNMGDEQFF
TRBJ1-1,TRBV29-1,CSAREFEAFF
TRBJ2-1,TRBV3-1/TRBV3-2,CASSQRAGGSYNEQFF
TRBJ1-2,TRBV6-5,CASNAGGAQGYTF
TRBJ1-2,TRBV5-6,CASSLVGRFNYGYTF
TRBJ2-5,TRBV7-3,CASSSAGGTAETQYF
TRBJ2-3,TRBV18,CASSPARGAPPRDTQYF
TRBJ1-1,TRBV10-3,CAISDGQGPPEAFF
TRBJ1-2,TRBV2,CASRDHRAPYGYTF
TRBJ1-2,TRBV18,CASSNLTGTYGYTF
TRBJ1-1,TRBV28,CASSFPGQVTEAFF
TRBJ2-7,TRBV27,CASSLRVGGAYEQYF
TRBJ2-5,TRBV5-6,CASSLPQGQETQYF
TRBJ1-5,TRBV28,CASSFSGFRPQHF
TRBJ2-7,TRBV11-2,CASSTRTSYEQYF
TRBJ2-1,TRBV14,CASSQFLAGEQFF
TRBJ2-2,TRBV5-1,CASSLEGALGELFF
TRBJ2-3,TRBV29-1,CSVDRGTDTQYF
TRBJ2-2,TRBV28,CASSPRGLARRAGELFF
TRBJ2-7,TRBV6-5,CASKSGQIYEQYF
TRBJ2-1,TRBV1,CTSSHQIPGQGEYNEQFF
TRBJ2-5,TRBV12-3/TRBV12-4,CASRTTGLETQYF
TRBJ2-2,TRBV6-4,CASNAGDLNTGELFF
TRBJ2-5,TRBV6-2/TRBV6-3,CASSVTGTAEETQYF
TRBJ1-1,TRBV6-5,CASSYKRGLNTEAFF
TRBJ1-4,TRBV5-1,CASSSTLGQMFEKLFF
TRBJ1-5,TRBV24-1,CATSDPNQPQHF
TRBJ1-1,TRBV6-5,CATAGGIGNTEAFF
TRBJ2-7,TRBV6-5,CASSYRGGPSEQYF
TRBJ1-3,TRBV5-4,CASSLLPGLPNTIYF
TRBJ1-5,TRBV4-1,CASSPRTGDRVQPQHF
TRBJ2-1,TRBV15,CATSRGNRGNEQFF
TRBJ2-1,TRBV5-6,CASSLALLAQGGSEQFF
TRBJ2-4,TRBV5-1,CASSLEAGSTKNIQYF
TRBJ1-1,TRBV30,CAWSRTGGAFF
TRBJ1-2,TRBV7-2,CASSLAGGQALYGYTF
TRBJ1-4,TRBV3-1/TRBV3-2,CASSPHRETNEKLFF
TRBJ1-2,TRBV29-1,CSARDRDYGYTF
TRBJ2-7,TRBV6-2/TRBV6-3,CASSTGLAGLYEQYF
TRBJ2-5,TRBV5-6,CASSRRMTSGSPQETQYF
TRBJ2-1,TRBV6-2/TRBV6-3,CASSFFPNSYNEQFF
TRBJ1-6,TRBV9,CASSVYPDSPLHF
TRBJ2-7,TRBV6-2/TRBV6-3,CASSYAGQTYEQYF
TRBJ2-3,TRBV7-7,CASSFGGASTDTQYF
TRBJ1-1,TRBV18,CASSERGDEAFF
TRBJ2-4,TRBV4-1,CASSQRVAGVENIQYF
TRBJ2-1,TRBV5-1,CASSLGEGEQFF
TRBJ1-2,TRBV12-3/TRBV12-4,CASSLGPSGDTF
TRBJ2-3,TRBV5-4,CASSFQRGGADTQYF